The text below deals with one T cell receptor (beta chain). Sequencing was performed with immunoSEQ multiplex PCR; in TCRdb, only in-frame clones are kept and a portion is missing. The sample lists some 140,000 clones, about four fifths seen once, with 4.5% to 7% in the top ten. Residents of about two dozen US areas, aged roughly 18 to 90 years, made up the participants. The record originates from a study of blood T cell repertoires in COVID-19. Trimming left V 0 bases short and J 2 bases short, with 19 bases between. The CDR3 runs 17 residues. Germline loops: CDR1 SQVTM, CDR2 ANQGSEA. Sequencing was performed on PBMCs or T cells enriched from blood (not recorded which). J is TRBJ1-2 and V is TRBV29-1; possibly TRBD1 for D (6 bases). The clonotype comes from a man aged 40-55 years with acute COVID-19. The CDR3 coding sequence is TGCAGCGTTGAAGATCAGTCCCCAGGGGCCGGGAACTATGGCTACACCTTC. This codes for CSVEDQSPGAGNYGYTF.